The 3 T cell receptor beta chains below were found in one sample sequenced in a study of OX40 agonist ivuxolimab in advanced cancers. The method was immunoSEQ multiplex PCR; TCRdb's version includes in-frame clones alone and lacks a portion of them. The sample carries tens of thousands of clones, less than 90% recorded once. The sequencing here drew on CD4+ or CD8+ T cells sorted from blood, taken in a trial of the OX40 agonist ivuxolimab. All receptors come from an adult with an advanced solid tumor such as melanoma, head and neck, liver or kidney cancer.

This sequence joins TRBV20-1 and TRBJ2-7; TRBD1 aligns across 8 bases. The CDR3 is 11 amino acids. Germline CDR1 reads DFQATT; CDR2 reads SNEGSKA (reference sequence). CDR3 in amino acids: CSSGGGYEQYF. The CDR3 region has the DNA TGCAGCTCAGGGGGCGGATACGAGCAGTACTTC.

The chain carries TRBV2 and TRBJ1-1; weak D call: TRBD1 (5 bases). Germline V lookup: CDR1 SNHLY, CDR2 FYNNEI. The CDR3 covers 13 residues. Deletions cut 6 bases from V and 1 base from J, with 9 bases between. The CDR3 loop is CASRGTENTEAFF. The CDR3 DNA sequence: TGTGCCAGCAGGGGGACGGAGAACACTGAAGCTTTCTTT.

The chain has TRBV19 and TRBJ2-1, with D possibly being TRBD2 (7 bases). The CDR3 loop spans 14 amino acids. V was trimmed by 2 bases and J by 9 bases, leaving 14 bases between them. Germline V gene sequence: CDR1 LNHDA, CDR2 SQIVND (reference sequence). In DNA, the CDR3 is TGTGCCAGTAGTATAAGGGAGGGGGGGAGTGAGCAGTTCTTC. Protein sequence: CASSIREGGSEQFF.